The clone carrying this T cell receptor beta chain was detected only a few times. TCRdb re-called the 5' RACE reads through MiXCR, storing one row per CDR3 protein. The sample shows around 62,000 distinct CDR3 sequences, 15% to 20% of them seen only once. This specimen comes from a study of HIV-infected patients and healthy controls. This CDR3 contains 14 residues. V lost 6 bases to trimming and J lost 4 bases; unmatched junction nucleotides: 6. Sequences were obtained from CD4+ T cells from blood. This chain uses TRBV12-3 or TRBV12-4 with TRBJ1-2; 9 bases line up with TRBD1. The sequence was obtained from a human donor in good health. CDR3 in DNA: TGTGCCAGCAGGCCCCGGGGACAGGGCTATGGCTACACCTTC. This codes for CASRPRGQGYGYTF.